The present T cell receptor (beta chain) was sequenced within a study of cytomegalovirus exposure and HLA in healthy donors. About the study: It was reported in a later analysis that the same platform had been used for the 120 validation repertoires as for the 666 first-cohort repertoires.

Study-level results: In vitro data verified a few CMV-associated chains as specific for CMV antigens. 150 or so TCR beta chains were listed as cytomegalovirus-associated.

This clone turned up a few times. No antigen is known for it. The repertoire was sequenced with immunoSEQ multiplex PCR; TCRdb's copy has only in-frame clones and lacks some. The data show around 400,000 clones, more than 80% seen once. The sequence derives from a woman aged 18 to 35 in good health and CMV-seronegative. Sequencing was done on a sample of PBMCs.

CDR3 in DNA: TGTGCCAGCTCGGGTCCTGGTAGCTCCTACAATGAGCAGTTCTTC. As protein: CASSGPGSSYNEQFF. The rearrangement uses TRBV11-3 and TRBJ2-1; D gene ambiguous. The V end lost 8 bases, the J end lost 0 bases, and 14 bases lay between the germline ends. This CDR3 is built from 15 residues. The germline gives CDR1 SGHNT, CDR2 YENEEA.